Sequencing of this T cell receptor (beta chain) was carried out in a study of blood T cell repertoires in COVID-19. Study as a whole: COVID-19 samples from acute and convalescent phases originated in the United States, Italy and Spain. T cells, B-cell-depleted T cells, or PBMCs provided the cDNA or gDNA that served as material.

As handled by the study authors: Amplified reference gene primers provided the basis for estimating nucleated cell counts. TCRdb's table, derived via immunoSEQ multiplex PCR, lists solely in-frame clones and lacks some. The DNA gave D and trimming, while V, J and clone size come from that table. The data contain fewer than 200,000 clones, about three quarters of them seen just once; the ten biggest clones take up around 3%. What was sequenced was peripheral blood. This sequence was found in an older man with acute or convalescent COVID-19.

CDR3 region: CASSHFGFVEQYF. CDR3 nucleotides: TGCGCCAGCAGTCATTTCGGGTTCGTCGAGCAGTACTTC. The chain recombines TRBV23-1 with TRBJ2-7; no clear D gene. TRBV23-1 is an ORF for which the function is uncertain. V lost 3 bases, J lost 6 bases, and 12 bases lay in between. The CDR3 sequence is 13 residues long.